Sequencing of this TCR beta chain was carried out in a study of blood T cell repertoires in COVID-19. At the level of the study: T cells, B-cell-depleted T cells, or PBMCs supplied cDNA or gDNA.

The length of the CDR3 is 15 residues. Per the germline V gene, CDR1 is LNHDA and CDR2 is SQIVND (reference sequence). V was clipped by 4 bases and J by 0 bases; unmatched bases: 1. How the authors handled the data: Amplification of reference gene primers provided the estimated nucleated cell counts. The method was immunoSEQ multiplex PCR; TCRdb's version includes in-frame clones alone and lacks a portion of them. Clone size and the V and J calls come from that table; the DNA yielded D and trimming. The top ten hold around 5.8% of the sample, which has some 76,000 clones, under 95% seen once. The sequencing input was peripheral blood. The chain uses TRBV19 and TRBJ2-4, with 9 bases aligning to TRBD2. This receptor was taken from a human donor in a cohort sampled during active COVID-19. The CDR3 protein is CASSSSGGAKNIQYF. The CDR3 nucleotides are TGTGCCAGTAGTAGTAGCGGGGGAGCCAAAAACATTCAGTACTTC.